The 19 T cell receptor beta chains listed next were all sequenced from one sample in a study of a mutant IDH1 vaccine in newly diagnosed glioma. Stated time point: week 47, end of study. Doses of 300 ug of mutant IDH1 20-mer peptide were given with topical imiquimod. These receptors' antigens are unknown. Only in-frame clones appear in the TCRdb table, and some are missing; sequencing was by immunoSEQ multiplex PCR. The sample consists of about 40,000 clones, 65% to 90% of them appearing once. The specimen comprised PBMCs, sampled from a glioma patient whose treatment included an IDH1 peptide vaccine. The origin of the receptors is a man aged 18 to 29 with glioma. Some clones in this sample may be carry-over from other donors' samples.

The CDR3 loop is CASSHTGTSDEQYF. The CDR3 bases are TGCGCCAGCAGCCACACCGGGACTAGTGACGAGCAGTACTTC. The gene calls are TRBV4-1 and TRBJ2-7; 8 bases are shared with TRBD2. Trimming removed 3 bases from V and 5 bases from J; junction bases left unmatched: 6. Per germline, CDR1 MGHRA and CDR2 YSYEKL. The CDR3 spans 14 residues.

The V call is TRBV7-9, the J call TRBJ2-7; 7 positions agree with TRBD1. After removal of 2 bases from V and 3 bases from J, the junction contained 4 bases not matched to a gene. The V gene's germline CDR1 is SEHNR and CDR2 FQNEAQ (reference sequence). The CDR3 loop spans 14 amino acids. The CDR3 region has the DNA TGTGCCAGCAGCTTACGGGACAGCCTCTACGAGCAGTACTTC. This gives the protein CASSLRDSLYEQYF.

V gene TRBV28 combines with J gene TRBJ2-5, with TRBD1 as a possible D gene (5 bases). The CDR3 loop spans 11 amino acids. Germline V gene data show CDR1 as MDHEN and CDR2 as SYDVKM. V was pared by 8 bases and J by 2 bases, with 6 bases between. The CDR3 bases are TGTGCCAGCTCAGGGCAAGAGACCCAGTACTTC. Encoded protein: CASSGQETQYF.

V is TRBV6-1 and J is TRBJ1-4; D gene unclear. This CDR3 is built from 19 residues. Trimming took off 1 base at V and 8 bases at J, with 26 bases between the two ends. The germline V gene has CDR1 MNHNS and CDR2 SASEGT. CDR3 protein: CASSEVKAEVGHRKEKLFF. DNA of the CDR3: TGTGCCAGCAGTGAAGTCAAAGCCGAGGTAGGGCATCGTAAAGAAAAACTGTTTTTT.

The rearrangement links TRBV5-6 to TRBJ1-3; 7 bases are shared with TRBD1. The CDR3 runs to 15 residues. The germline V gene encodes CDR1 SGHDT and CDR2 YYEEEE. V lost 3 bases, J lost 0 bases, and 3 bases stayed unmatched. The CDR3 DNA reads TGTGCCAGCAGCTCAGGGGGAATCTCTGGAAACACCATATATTTT. Translating it yields CASSSGGISGNTIYF.

The J gene is TRBJ1-1, the V gene TRBV6-5; 9 bases match TRBD1. The germline CDR1 and CDR2 sequences are MNHEY and SVGAGI. Unmatched junction bases numbered 1, after V lost 6 bases and J lost 2 bases. There are 13 residues in the CDR3. This chain's CDR3 is CASRDRGNTEAFF. CDR3 sequence (DNA): TGTGCCAGCAGGGACAGGGGAAACACTGAAGCTTTCTTT.

This clone was recorded once. This chain connects TRBV18 to TRBJ2-1, with TRBD2 matching over 8 bases. The CDR3 contains 14 residues. The germline V gene has CDR1 KGHSH and CDR2 LQKENI. The V and J ends lost 3 bases and 8 bases, in that order; junction bases with no gene match: 6. The CDR3 sequence is CASSPERTSYEQFF. In nucleotides, the CDR3 is TGTGCCAGCTCACCCGAACGGACTAGCTATGAGCAGTTCTTC.

CDR3 protein: CASSFRQDPEAFF. CDR3 DNA: TGTGCCAGCAGCTTTAGACAGGACCCTGAAGCTTTCTTT. The chain joins TRBV7-2 to TRBJ1-1; possibly TRBD1 for D (6 bases). This CDR3 region has 13 residues. Trimming cost V 3 bases and J 6 bases, with 11 bases left between them. Germline lookup yields CDR1 SGHTA and CDR2 FQGNSA.

The J gene is TRBJ1-1, the V gene TRBV7-2; the D is unclear. The CDR3 is 14 residues long. Trimming removed 5 bases from V and 5 bases from J, with 15 bases in between. Germline V gene sequence: CDR1 SGHTA, CDR2 FQGNSA. CDR3 in DNA: TGTGCCAGCAGCAGGGCATCAGGCGTAACTGAAGCTTTCTTT. Translating it yields CASSRASGVTEAFF.

The CDR3 reads CASSLNHLTGELFF. Written as DNA, the CDR3 is TGTGCCAGCAGTTTAAACCACCTCACCGGGGAGCTGTTTTTT. This sequence joins TRBV27 and TRBJ2-2; D not certain. The germline V gene encodes CDR1 MNHEY and CDR2 SMNVEV (reference sequence). The CDR3 sequence is 14 residues long. Trimming pared 2 bases from V and 4 bases from J, leaving 8 bases between.

This chain uses TRBV5-4 with TRBJ2-7; D not resolved. Trimming removed 5 bases from V and 1 base from J, with 10 bases in between. The CDR3 runs to 13 residues. Germline V gives CDR1 SGHNT, CDR2 YYREEE (reference sequence). The CDR3 DNA reads TGTGCCAGCAGGGGAACTACTTCCTACGAGCAGTACTTC. Protein: CASRGTTSYEQYF. The full variable domain, with the rest looked up from reference TRBV5-4 and TRBJ2-7, is ETGVTQSPTHLIKTRGQQVTLRCSSQSGHNTVSWYQQALGQGPQFIFQYYREEENGRGNFPPRFSGLQFPNYSSELNVNALELDDSALYLCASRGTTSYEQYFGPGTRLTVT.

V is TRBV5-4 and J is TRBJ1-4; no clear D. Germline CDR1 SGHNT, CDR2 YYREEE (reference sequence). The CDR3 sequence is 15 residues long. V was cut by 3 bases and J by 5 bases, with 14 bases left in between. The CDR3 DNA follows: TGTGCCAGCAGCTCTTTGGGCCATACAAATGAAAAACTGTTTTTT. Protein sequence: CASSSLGHTNEKLFF.

J is TRBJ1-5 and V is TRBV7-5. TRBV7-5 is assigned pseudogene status. The CDR3 runs 17 residues. The DNA for the CDR3 is TGTGCCAGGCAGACGGACGAAGCAGAATATAGCAATCAGCCCCAGCATTTT. This encodes CARQTDEAEYSNQPQHF.

There are a few counts of this clone. V gene TRBV30 combines with J gene TRBJ1-5, with D hard to call. CDR1 is GTSNPN and CDR2 is SVGIG in the germline V gene (reference sequence). Trimming removed 0 bases from V and 0 bases from J, with 12 bases in between. This CDR3 is 16 amino acids long. The CDR3 sequence: CAWSVPAGASNQPQHF. The CDR3, as DNA: TGTGCCTGGAGTGTACCCGCAGGCGCTAGCAATCAGCCCCAGCATTTT.

CDR3 bases: TGTGCCAGCAGCGCGCTTGGGGGGCCGAGCTTTAACTATGGCTACACCTTC. Amino acids: CASSALGGPSFNYGYTF. The genes are TRBV11-2 and TRBJ1-2; TRBD1 might be the D (6 bases). Germline V gene data show CDR1 as SGHAT and CDR2 as FQNNGV. V was clipped by 5 bases and J by 1 base, with 20 bases between them. The CDR3 extends over 17 amino acids. The complete variable domain, with remaining parts taken from reference TRBV11-2 and TRBJ1-2, reads EAGVAQSPRYKIIEKRQSVAFWCNPISGHATLYWYQQILGQGPKLLIQFQNNGVVDDSQLPKDRFSAERLKGVDSTLKIQPAKLEDSAVYLCASSALGGPSFNYGYTFGSGTRLTVV.

This chain joins TRBV30 and TRBJ1-5; D unresolved. The germline V and J ends were trimmed by 2 bases and 7 bases, with 15 bases remaining between them. This CDR3 contains 14 residues. Looked up from germline, CDR1 is GTSNPN and CDR2 is SVGIG (reference sequence). The DNA for the CDR3 is TGTGCCTGGAGTCAAATTAATAAGGACCAGCCCCAGCATTTT. Translated: CAWSQINKDQPQHF.

This clone was seen just once. The J gene is TRBJ2-7, the V gene TRBV7-9; TRBD1 aligns across 9 bases. Germline values: CDR1 SEHNR, CDR2 FQNEAQ (reference sequence). The CDR3 covers 16 residues. V dropped 0 bases and J dropped 6; count of bases not matched to a gene: 9. The CDR3 loop is CASSLAPGTGSIEQYF. The DNA for the CDR3 is TGTGCCAGCAGCTTAGCTCCCGGGACAGGGAGCATCGAGCAGTACTTC.

The V call is TRBV14, the J call TRBJ2-7; 12 nucleotides line up with TRBD2. CDR1 and CDR2 from the germline V gene are SGHDN and FVKESK. The CDR3 totals 16 residues. V was pared by 0 bases and J by 9 bases, with 9 bases of the junction left unmatched. In DNA form, the CDR3 reads TGTGCCAGCAGCCAAGATTGGGAGACTAGCGGGAGTCGGCAGTACTTC. Its protein is CASSQDWETSGSRQYF.

The chain recombines TRBV6-5 with TRBJ2-2; D is perhaps TRBD1 (5 bases). This CDR3 has 16 residues. Trimming took off 3 bases at V and 3 bases at J, with 14 bases between the two ends. Germline V gene lookup returns CDR1 MNHEY and CDR2 SVGAGI. The CDR3 DNA reads TGTGCCAGCAGTTATTGGAAGGGGTGGGACACCGGGGAGCTGTTTTTT. The encoded protein is CASSYWKGWDTGELFF.